This TCR beta chain was retrieved from a study of blood T cell repertoires in COVID-19. About the research overall: From the United States, Italy and Spain came samples of acute and convalescent COVID-19. From T cells, B-cell-depleted T cells, or PBMCs came the material, which was cDNA or gDNA.

Germline assignment: CDR1 SGHDN and CDR2 FVKESK. V was cut by 5 bases and J by 1 base, with 16 bases left in between. The CDR3 runs 16 residues. Across about two dozen US areas, participants ranged in age from about 18 to 100 years. Each participant's cohort was designated according to participant-reported clinical history. Clones were sequenced by immunoSEQ multiplex PCR, and TCRdb holds only the in-frame ones, with some missing. The sample lists 200,000 or so clones; roughly 85% were seen once. Input material: PBMCs or T cells enriched from blood (not recorded which). The rearrangement uses TRBV14 and TRBJ2-3; D might be TRBD1 (5 bases). This TCR was recovered from a woman aged 35 to 49 with acute COVID-19. The DNA for the CDR3 is TGTGCCAGCAGCAAGGGGCTCACAAGTGGCACAGATACGCAGTATTTT. Amino acids: CASSKGLTSGTDTQYF.